The 17 T cell receptor beta chains below all came from one sample that was sequenced in a study of Ad26.COV2.S vaccination and SARS-CoV-2 variants. Clones were read by immunoSEQ multiplex PCR, and TCRdb kept only the in-frame ones, dropping some. The sample holds some 190,000 clones, 87% seen once. The sample consisted of peripheral blood, taken after recovery from COVID-19. The receptors were sampled from a human donor who had recovered from COVID-19.

J is TRBJ2-7 and V is TRBV18; D possibly corresponds to TRBD2 (7 bases). This CDR3 has 17 amino acids. Germline lookup yields CDR1 KGHSH and CDR2 LQKENI. V shed 6 bases and J shed 3 bases, with 24 bases lying between them. CDR3 in amino acids: CASSPRDRTGGLYEQYF. The CDR3 DNA sequence: TGTGCCAGCTCTCCCAGAGACAGGACGGGGGGACTCTACGAGCAGTACTTC.

In DNA form, the CDR3 reads TGTGCCAGCAGCTGGGGCAGGGCCTACGAGCAGTACTTC. Its translation is CASSWGRAYEQYF. This sequence joins TRBV5-6 and TRBJ2-7, with D perhaps TRBD1 (5 bases). Germline V gene data show CDR1 as SGHDT and CDR2 as YYEEEE. Trimming took 3 bases from V and 2 from J, leaving 9 bases between them. The CDR3 loop spans 13 amino acids.

This chain links TRBV7-8 with TRBJ1-5; TRBD1 matches at 8 bases. The CDR3 loop spans 15 amino acids. CDR1 SGHVS and CDR2 FQNEAQ come from the germline V gene. The V and J ends lost 2 bases and 4 bases, in that order; junction bases with no gene match: 4. CDR3 coding DNA: TGTGCCAGCAGCTTACAGGGGGCCAGGAATCAGCCCCAGCATTTT. Encoded protein: CASSLQGARNQPQHF.

CDR3 sequence: CASSPLADTEAFF. The CDR3 DNA is TGTGCCAGCTCACCACTTGCGGACACTGAAGCTTTCTTT. V is TRBV18 and J is TRBJ1-1; D is unresolved. Germline V gene sequence: CDR1 KGHSH, CDR2 LQKENI. V was pared by 1 base and J by 3 bases, with 6 bases between. This CDR3 comprises 13 residues.

The rearrangement joins TRBV10-3 to TRBJ1-1; D uncertain. CDR1 is ENHRY and CDR2 is SYGVKD in the germline V gene. V gave up 1 base and J gave up 0 bases, with 9 bases separating them. The length of the CDR3 is 15 residues. The CDR3 DNA follows: TGTGCCATCAGTGAGTTAGACACATTGAACACTGAAGCTTTCTTT. This sequence encodes CAISELDTLNTEAFF.

The CDR3 nucleotides read TGTGCCAGCTCACGCACTAGGGGGGGGACTGAAGCTTTCTTT. Translation gives CASSRTRGGTEAFF. This chain links TRBV18 with TRBJ1-1; a weak D match, TRBD1 (6 bases). This CDR3 spans 14 amino acids. CDR1 and CDR2 (germline): KGHSH, LQKENI. V was trimmed by 4 bases and J by 5 bases, leaving 14 bases between them.

The chain employs TRBV6-2 or TRBV6-3 and TRBJ2-7, with 8 bases matching TRBD1. This CDR3 region has 15 residues. After removal of 3 bases from V and 5 bases from J, the junction contained 9 bases not matched to a gene. From germline, CDR1 is MNHEY and CDR2 SVGEGT. CDR3 coding DNA: TGTGCCAGCAGTTATCTCCGACAGGGGTCGGACGAGCAGTACTTC. Translating it yields CASSYLRQGSDEQYF.

The V and J genes are TRBV19 and TRBJ2-2; TRBD2 matches at 14 bases. Germline V gene sequence: CDR1 LNHDA, CDR2 SQIVND (reference sequence). The CDR3 runs 15 residues. J lost 7 bases, V lost 4 bases, and 2 bases had no gene match. The CDR3 DNA follows: TGTGCCAGTAGTAGACTAGCGGGAGGGATCGGGGAGCTGTTTTTT. Protein product: CASSRLAGGIGELFF.

As regards this clone: Other nucleotide sequences from this sample produce the same CDR3. Written as DNA, the CDR3 is TGCAGTGCTAGTGGCGGCACGTACGAGCAGTACTTC. This sequence encodes CSASGGTYEQYF. The rearrangement links TRBV20-1 to TRBJ2-7; D uncertain. Germline CDR1 DFQATT, CDR2 SNEGSKA (reference sequence). Trimming left V 3 bases short and J 4 bases short, with 10 bases between. There are 12 residues in the CDR3.

The chain uses TRBV5-4 and TRBJ2-5; TRBD1 is a possible D gene (6 bases). Germline V gives CDR1 SGHNT, CDR2 YYREEE (reference sequence). The CDR3 runs to 13 residues. V was clipped by 3 bases and J by 4 bases, with 10 bases between them. The CDR3 here is CASSSPRGETQYF. CDR3 in DNA: TGTGCCAGCAGCTCCCCCAGGGGAGAGACCCAGTACTTC.

The CDR3 protein is CASSLGLMVGTEAFF. The DNA of the CDR3 is TGTGCCAGCAGCTTAGGCCTAATGGTGGGCACTGAAGCTTTCTTT. V and J are TRBV13 and TRBJ1-1; D remains unclear. CDR1 PRHDT and CDR2 FYEKMQ come from the germline V gene (reference sequence). V was pared by 0 bases and J by 4 bases, with 12 bases between. The CDR3 sequence is 15 residues long.

J is TRBJ2-7 and V is TRBV5-5; 8 bases align to TRBD1. CDR1 is SGHKS, CDR2 YYEKEE, per germline (reference sequence). This CDR3 spans 15 amino acids. V lost 3 bases and J lost 3; bases outside the gene matches: 8. The CDR3 DNA follows: TGTGCCAGCAGCTCATGGACAGGGTCTAACTACGAGCAGTACTTC. Its protein product is CASSSWTGSNYEQYF. Filled out from reference TRBV5-5 and TRBJ2-7, the complete variable domain reads DAGVTQSPTHLIKTRGQQVTLRCSPISGHKSVSWYQQVLGQGPQFIFQYYEKEERGRGNFPDRFSARQFPNYSSELNVNALLLGDSALYLCASSSWTGSNYEQYFGPGTRLTVT.

This chain links TRBV6-5 with TRBJ1-1; possible D gene TRBD1, 6 bases. The V gene lost 2 bases and the J gene lost 4 bases, with 11 bases spanning the gap. From germline, CDR1 is MNHEY and CDR2 SVGAGI. The CDR3 is made up of 14 amino acids. In DNA, the CDR3 is TGTGCCAGCAGTTACGGGGGGGCCGGCACTGAAGCTTTCTTT. This encodes CASSYGGAGTEAFF.

The chain links TRBV4-1 to TRBJ1-4; D is unresolved. Germline V gene data show CDR1 as MGHRA and CDR2 as YSYEKL. With 0 bases removed from V and 5 bases from J, the gap between germline ends came to 13 bases. The CDR3 is made up of 16 amino acids. CDR3 DNA: TGCGCCAGCAGCCAAGATCTTATGGAGATCAATGAAAAACTGTTTTTT. This sequence encodes CASSQDLMEINEKLFF.

V and J are TRBV3-1 (or the pseudogene TRBV3-2) and TRBJ2-1, with D possibly matching TRBD2 (6 bases). The V gene lost 4 bases and the J gene lost 4 bases, with 14 bases spanning the gap. The CDR3 spans 15 residues. Germline V gene lookup returns CDR1 LGHDT and CDR2 YNNKEL (reference sequence). The CDR3 region has the DNA TGTGCCAGCAGCCCTTCTAGCGCCAGTTACAATGAGCAGTTCTTC. It translates to CASSPSSASYNEQFF.

The CDR3 protein is CASSPRRETQYF. CDR3 bases: TGTGCCAGCAGCCCCCGACGGGAGACCCAGTACTTC. V usage is TRBV12-3 or TRBV12-4 and J usage is TRBJ2-5, with no clear D. The V and J ends lost 6 bases and 5 bases respectively, with 10 bases between them. There are 12 residues in the CDR3.

This clone was recorded only once. This chain uses TRBV5-8 with TRBJ2-7; TRBD2 might be the D (6 bases). The ends were cut back, 3 bases at V and 3 bases at J, with 25 bases in the middle. CDR3 length: 18 residues. Germline CDR1 reads SGHTS; CDR2 reads YDEGEE. CDR3 coding DNA: TGTGCCAGCAGCTCTGCCGATGGAGGGCTGAGCGACAACTACGAGCAGTACTTC. Its protein product is CASSSADGGLSDNYEQYF.